Described below is a single TCR beta chain sequence and its context. No antigen is known for it. Germline CDR1 is SNHLY and CDR2 is FYNNEI. The CDR3 is 15 residues long. The V gene end was trimmed by 4 bases and the J gene end by 3 bases; junction bases not matched to a gene: 2. Clones were read by immunoSEQ multiplex PCR, and TCRdb kept only the in-frame ones, dropping some. Seen here are about 110,000 clones, approximately 90% observed once, and the top ten hold around 17%. The entry originates in a study of identifying expanded T cells in peripheral blood. The study, taken as a whole, reports: Over around two and four weeks, about 15 and 19 clones changed, versus around 1.2 between replicates.

The origin of this receptor is a person aged 18 to 75 in good health. The rearrangement uses TRBV2 and TRBJ2-6, with TRBD1 matching 8 bases. Sequencing was performed on blood. CDR3 sequence reads: CASSAGTGGANVLTF. CDR3 bases: TGTGCCAGCAGTGCCGGGACAGGTGGGGCCAACGTCCTGACTTTC. Together with reference TRBV2 and TRBJ2-6, the CDR3 gives the full variable domain: EPEVTQTPSHQVTQMGQEVILRCVPISNHLYFYWYRQILGQKVEFLVSFYNNEISEKSEIFDDQFSVERPDGSNFTLKIRSTKLEDSAMYFCASSAGTGGANVLTFGAGSRLTVL.